This TCR beta chain emerged from a study of blood T cell repertoires in COVID-19. Libraries were prepared by immunoSEQ multiplex PCR; TCRdb keeps only in-frame clonotypes and omits some of them. The repertoire holds about 80,000 clones, with approximately 83% as singletons. The CDR3 has 19 residues. V was pared by 2 bases and J by 6 bases, with 11 bases of the junction left unmatched. Germline V gives CDR1 SGHAT, CDR2 FQNNGV. The rearrangement links TRBV11-2 to TRBJ1-6; 12 nucleotides agree with TRBD1. Sequenced: peripheral blood. The receptor comes from a human donor in a cohort sampled during active COVID-19. CDR3 residues: CASSLLRDRGRIGNSPLHF. The DNA of the CDR3 is TGTGCCAGCAGCTTACTTCGGGACAGGGGGCGAATCGGTAATTCACCCCTCCACTTT.